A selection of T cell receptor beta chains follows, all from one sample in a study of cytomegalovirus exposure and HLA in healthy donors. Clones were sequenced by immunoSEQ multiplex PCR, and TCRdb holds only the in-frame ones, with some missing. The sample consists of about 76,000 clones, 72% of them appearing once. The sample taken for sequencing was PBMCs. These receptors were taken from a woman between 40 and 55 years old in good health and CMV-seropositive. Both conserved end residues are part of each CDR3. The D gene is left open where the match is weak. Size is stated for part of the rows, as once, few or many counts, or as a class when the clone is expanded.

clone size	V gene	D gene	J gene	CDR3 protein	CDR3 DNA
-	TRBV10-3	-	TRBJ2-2	CAIRSENTGELFF	TGTGCCATCAGGTCAGAGAACACCGGGGAGCTGTTTTTT
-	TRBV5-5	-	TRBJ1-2	CASSFSVVGDYGYTF	TGTGCCAGCAGCTTTTCGGTGGTAGGGGACTATGGCTACACCTTC
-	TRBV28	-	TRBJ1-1	CASSSVGRTEAFF	TGTGCCAGCAGTTCAGTAGGGAGAACTGAAGCTTTCTTT
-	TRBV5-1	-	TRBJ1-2	CASSFEGYGYTF	TGCGCCAGCAGCTTCGAGGGTTATGGCTACACCTTC
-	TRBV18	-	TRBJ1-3	CASSDGQPISGNTIYF	TGTGCCAGCTCGGATGGACAGCCTATCTCTGGAAACACCATATATTTT
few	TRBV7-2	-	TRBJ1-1	CASSSLQGTTEAFF	TGTGCCAGCAGCTCGCTACAGGGCACCACTGAAGCTTTCTTT
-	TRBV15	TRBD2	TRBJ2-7	CATSARGRTSESFGEQYF	TGTGCCACCAGCGCTCGAGGGAGGACTAGCGAATCGTTTGGGGAGCAGTACTTC
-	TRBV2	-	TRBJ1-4	CASSEQGMGEKLFF	TGTGCCAGCAGTGAACAGGGTATGGGGGAAAAACTGTTTTTT
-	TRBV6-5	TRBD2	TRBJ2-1	CASSSSSGTVFHEQFF	TGTGCCAGCAGTTCCTCTAGCGGCACGGTATTCCATGAGCAGTTCTTC
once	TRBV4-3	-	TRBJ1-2	CASSQARVPNYGYTF	TGCGCCAGCAGCCAAGCCCGGGTACCGAACTATGGCTACACCTTC
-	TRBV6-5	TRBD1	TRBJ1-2	CASSYGTGHGYTF	TGTGCCAGCAGTTACGGGACAGGGCATGGCTACACCTTC
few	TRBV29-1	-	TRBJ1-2	CSAGQFSYGYTF	TGCAGCGCCGGACAGTTTAGCTATGGCTACACCTTC
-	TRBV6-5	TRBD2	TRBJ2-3	CASSTSGRASDTQYF	TGTGCCAGCAGTACTAGCGGGAGGGCGTCAGATACGCAGTATTTT
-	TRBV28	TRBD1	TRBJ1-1	CASITSGQGARAFF	TGTGCCAGCATCACCTCGGGACAGGGGGCGCGTGCTTTCTTT
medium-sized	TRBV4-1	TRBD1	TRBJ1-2	CASSQKTGGASYLSGYTF	TGCGCCAGCAGCCAAAAGACAGGGGGCGCGAGCTACCTATCTGGTTACACCTTC
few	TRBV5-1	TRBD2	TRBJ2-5	CASSLGTSGGLETQYF	TGCGCCAGCAGCTTGGGGACTAGCGGGGGGCTAGAGACCCAGTACTTC
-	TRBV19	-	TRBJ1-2	CASSMGKAGDNYGYTF	TGTGCCAGTAGTATGGGAAAGGCGGGGGATAACTATGGCTACACCTTC
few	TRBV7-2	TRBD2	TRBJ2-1	CASSLSGNSYNEQFF	TGTGCCAGCAGCTTAAGCGGGAACTCCTACAATGAGCAGTTCTTC
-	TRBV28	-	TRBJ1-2	CASSALGDGYTF	TGTGCCAGCAGTGCTCTCGGAGATGGCTACACCTTC
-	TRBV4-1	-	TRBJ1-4	CASSRYSQSTNEKLFF	TGCGCCAGCAGCCGATACTCACAGTCAACTAATGAAAAACTGTTTTTT
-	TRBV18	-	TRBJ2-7	CASSPEGGVSYEQYF	TGTGCCAGCTCACCAGAAGGGGGGGTCTCCTACGAGCAGTACTTC
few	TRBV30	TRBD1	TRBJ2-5	CAWSRGHHQETQYF	TGTGCCTGGAGTAGGGGGCATCACCAAGAGACCCAGTACTTC
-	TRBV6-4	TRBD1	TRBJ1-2	CASSDSTGQGYRGYTF	TGTGCCAGCAGTGACTCGACCGGACAGGGGTACCGAGGCTACACCTTC
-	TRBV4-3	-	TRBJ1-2	CASSQGASGIYGYTF	TGCGCCAGCAGCCAAGGGGCCTCAGGGATCTATGGCTACACCTTC
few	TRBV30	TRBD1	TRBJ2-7	CAWIGTVPYEQYF	TGTGCCTGGATAGGGACAGTACCCTACGAGCAGTACTTC
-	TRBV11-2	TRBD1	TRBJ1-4	CASSQGQGNEKLFF	TGTGCCAGCAGCCAGGGACAGGGCAATGAAAAACTGTTTTTT
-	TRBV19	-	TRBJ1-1	CASSTHAAAGGTEAFF	TGTGCCAGTAGTACCCACGCGGCAGCCGGGGGCACTGAAGCTTTCTTT
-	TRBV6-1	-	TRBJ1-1	CASKGHTNTEAFF	TGTGCCAGCAAGGGACACACGAACACTGAAGCTTTCTTT
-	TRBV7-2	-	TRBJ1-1	CASSQRRMNTEAFF	TGTGCCAGCAGCCAACGCAGAATGAACACTGAAGCTTTCTTT
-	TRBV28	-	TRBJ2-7	CASSRGTSYEQYF	TGTGCCAGCAGCCGGGGGACCTCCTACGAGCAGTACTTC
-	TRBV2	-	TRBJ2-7	CASNTDYPYEQYF	TGTGCCAGTAATACGGACTATCCCTACGAGCAGTACTTC